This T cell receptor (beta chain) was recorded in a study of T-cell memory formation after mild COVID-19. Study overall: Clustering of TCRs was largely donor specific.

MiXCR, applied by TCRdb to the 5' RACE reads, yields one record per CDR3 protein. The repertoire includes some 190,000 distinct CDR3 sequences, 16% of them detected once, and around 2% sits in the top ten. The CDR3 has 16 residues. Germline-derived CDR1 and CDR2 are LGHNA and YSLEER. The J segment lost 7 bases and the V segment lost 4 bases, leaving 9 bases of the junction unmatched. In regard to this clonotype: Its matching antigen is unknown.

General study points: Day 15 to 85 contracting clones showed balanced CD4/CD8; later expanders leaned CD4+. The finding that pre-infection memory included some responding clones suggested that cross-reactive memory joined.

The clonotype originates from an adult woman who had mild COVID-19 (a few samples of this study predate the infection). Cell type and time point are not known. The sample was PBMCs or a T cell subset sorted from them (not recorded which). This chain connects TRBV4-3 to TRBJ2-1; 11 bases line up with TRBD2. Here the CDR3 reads CASSLHLAGGRNEQFF. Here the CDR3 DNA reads TGCGCCAGCAGCCTACACCTAGCGGGAGGACGGAATGAGCAGTTCTTC.